The clone carrying this T cell receptor (beta chain) has ten or more counts. These data originate in a study of metastatic and nonmetastatic thyroid tumors. About the study: Repertoires from malignant and benign thyroid patients were compared across blood and tumor or nodule tissue.

The germline V and J ends were trimmed by 2 bases and 2 bases, with 10 bases remaining between them. Germline loops: CDR1 SGDLS, CDR2 YYNGEE. The CDR3 sequence is 15 residues long. TCRdb re-clonotyped the PCR reads via MiXCR. The data contain 10,000 to 15,000 clones, approximately 27% of them singletons. Patients had received no treatment of any kind before thyroid surgery. The sequenced sample was tumor tissue. The chain carries TRBV9 and TRBJ1-4; D uncertain. This TCR was recovered from a female donor with papillary thyroid cancer or a benign thyroid nodule (not recorded which). Some clones in this sample may be carry-over from other donors' samples. CDR3 DNA: TGTGCCAGCAGCGTTTTCGGTGGGACTAATGAAAAACTGTTTTTT. Translated: CASSVFGGTNEKLFF.